Presented here are 13 T cell receptor beta chains from one specimen sequenced in a study of OX40 agonist ivuxolimab in advanced cancers. Libraries came from the immunoSEQ multiplex PCR assay. TCRdb re-hosts the immuneACCESS table, in-frame sequences only. Its copies lack some clones; in the studies checked, an unresolved V gene accounts for under half of them, and the cause for the rest is not known. The sample table contains tens of thousands of clones; only one count was recorded for around 84% of them. Under 30% of the sample is in the top ten clones. The material sequenced was CD4+ or CD8+ T cells sorted from blood, taken in a trial of the OX40 agonist ivuxolimab. Receptors were obtained from an adult with an advanced solid tumor such as melanoma, head and neck, liver or kidney cancer.

The V call is TRBV6-1, the J call TRBJ1-1, with 8 bases matching TRBD1. This CDR3 is built from 14 residues. Germline CDR1 and CDR2: MNHNS and SASEGT. V shed 5 bases and J 0 bases; nucleotides not matched to a gene: 2. CDR3 sequence reads: CASSKGQVNTEAFF. The CDR3, as DNA: TGTGCCAGCAGTAAGGGACAGGTGAACACTGAAGCTTTCTTT.

This clone was detected once. V and J are TRBV27 and TRBJ1-1, with D possibly TRBD1 on 5 matching bases. V lost 0 bases to trimming and J lost 1 base, with 9 bases between them. This CDR3 is built from 15 residues. CDR1 is MNHEY and CDR2 is SMNVEV in the germline V gene (reference sequence). In DNA form, the CDR3 reads TGTGCCAGCAGTTTATCGTGGGGGGGGAACACTGAAGCTTTCTTT. The encoded protein is CASSLSWGGNTEAFF.

The chain has TRBV27 and TRBJ1-5; no firm D call. The CDR3 length is 13 residues. Germline-derived CDR1 and CDR2 are MNHEY and SMNVEV (reference sequence). V lost 4 bases and J lost 0, with 4 bases in between. CDR3 sequence reads: CASSSHSNQPQHF. Here the CDR3 DNA reads TGTGCCAGCAGTTCCCATAGCAATCAGCCCCAGCATTTT.

The chain has TRBV9 and TRBJ1-3; D is possibly TRBD1 (5 bases). The germline V gene has CDR1 SGDLS and CDR2 YYNGEE. V was cut by 0 bases and J by 4 bases, with 8 bases left in between. The CDR3 is 14 amino acids. The CDR3: CASSVGGTGNTIYF. DNA for the CDR3: TGTGCCAGCAGCGTAGGCGGGACGGGAAACACCATATATTTT.

V is TRBV4-3 and J is TRBJ1-1; D not certain. Germline-derived CDR1 and CDR2 are LGHNA and YSLEER. The CDR3 contains 8 residues. The CDR3 bases are TGCTGGCCGACTGAAGCTTTCTTT. Translation: CWPTEAFF.

V gene TRBV2 combines with J gene TRBJ2-3, with unresolved D. Deletions cut 3 bases from V and 8 bases from J, with 21 bases between. The CDR3 sequence is 16 residues long. In germline, CDR1 is SNHLY, CDR2 FYNNEI. Here the CDR3 reads CASSDLGLGQYGTQYF. DNA of the CDR3: TGTGCCAGCAGTGATCTAGGGCTGGGTCAGTATGGTACGCAGTATTTT.

The gene calls are TRBV27 and TRBJ2-7, with 11 bases identical to TRBD2. The CDR3 contains 14 residues. The trim removed 2 bases at V and 3 bases at J, leaving 0 bases unmatched. Germline V gene sequence: CDR1 MNHEY, CDR2 SMNVEV (reference sequence). The CDR3 spells CASSLGLAGYEQYF. The CDR3 nucleotides are TGTGCCAGCAGTTTAGGACTAGCGGGCTACGAGCAGTACTTC.

The gene calls are TRBV28 and TRBJ1-2, with 9 bases lining up with TRBD1. CDR1 is MDHEN and CDR2 is SYDVKM in the germline V gene. The CDR3 covers 16 residues. J lost 0 bases, V lost 5 bases, and 7 bases had no gene match. The CDR3 spells CASSPYRGPTNYGYTF. CDR3 nucleotide sequence: TGTGCCAGCAGTCCCTACAGGGGGCCGACTAACTATGGCTACACCTTC.

This sequence joins TRBV7-9 and TRBJ2-7, with no clear D. Germline CDR1 reads SEHNR; CDR2 reads FQNEAQ (reference sequence). This CDR3 region has 14 residues. Trimming removed 0 bases from V and 6 bases from J, with 12 bases in between. CDR3: CASSLATNSGEQYF. CDR3 DNA: TGTGCCAGCAGCTTAGCCACTAACTCTGGCGAGCAGTACTTC.

Comment on this clone: The junction does not match germline at one end; this may be a read error. The chain uses TRBV18 and TRBJ2-7, with 7 positions matching TRBD1. In germline, CDR1 is KGHSH, CDR2 LQKENI. There are 15 residues in the CDR3. The chain's CDR3 is CASSSPGGYSYEQYF. The CDR3 DNA follows: TGTGCCAGCTCATCACCAGGGGGTTACTCCTACGAGCAGTACTTC.

This chain uses TRBV30 with TRBJ1-3, with TRBD1 as a possible D gene (5 bases). Trimming cost V 0 bases and J 4 bases, with 19 bases left between them. CDR3 size: 17 residues. Germline values: CDR1 GTSNPN, CDR2 SVGIG (reference sequence). The CDR3 DNA reads as TGTGCCTGGAGTGTTGACGTGGGGGAGGGTAAAGGAAACACCATATATTTT. Its translation is CAWSVDVGEGKGNTIYF.

The chain carries TRBV30 and TRBJ2-3; the D gene is possibly TRBD1 (5 bases). V lost 6 bases and J lost 3, with 10 bases in between. This CDR3 contains 12 residues. Germline loops: CDR1 GTSNPN, CDR2 SVGIG (reference sequence). The CDR3, as DNA: TGTGCCTGTTATCAGGGTACAGATACGCAGTATTTT. Its protein product is CACYQGTDTQYF.

The rearrangement uses TRBV18 and TRBJ2-5, with TRBD2 matching over 7 bases. The germline V gene has CDR1 KGHSH and CDR2 LQKENI. The CDR3 runs 14 residues. After removal of 8 bases from V and 5 bases from J, the junction contained 11 bases not matched to a gene. In DNA, the CDR3 is TGTGCCAGCCAAGCCCGGGAGGCCGGGGAGACCCAGTACTTC. This gives the protein CASQAREAGETQYF.